These 11 T cell receptor beta chains share one sample of origin, sequenced in a study of OX40 agonist ivuxolimab in advanced cancers. Sequencing was performed with immunoSEQ multiplex PCR; in TCRdb, only in-frame clones are kept and a portion is missing. The table lists 90,000 to 100,000 clones, roughly 90% of them singletons. Sequenced material: CD4+ or CD8+ T cells sorted from blood, taken in a trial of the OX40 agonist ivuxolimab. The receptor source for this set is an adult with an advanced solid tumor such as melanoma, head and neck, liver or kidney cancer.

The rearrangement links TRBV28 to TRBJ1-5; possible D gene TRBD1, 5 bases. The CDR3 runs 13 residues. Looked up from germline, CDR1 is MDHEN and CDR2 is SYDVKM. V lost 6 bases to trimming and J lost 6 bases, with 12 bases between them. The CDR3 nucleotides are TGTGCCAGCAGGTGGACAAGAGGTCAGCCCCAGCATTTT. Residues: CASRWTRGQPQHF.

CDR3 bases: TGTGCCAGCTTGGCTAGCGGGGGAGGAGAGACCCAGTACTTC. Amino acids: CASLASGGGETQYF. This chain links TRBV6-1 with TRBJ2-5; 10 positions agree with TRBD2. Trimming removed 8 bases from V and 4 bases from J; junction bases left unmatched: 7. The CDR3 sequence is 14 residues long. Per the germline V gene, CDR1 is MNHNS and CDR2 is SASEGT.

The chain employs TRBV18 and TRBJ2-7; D might be TRBD1 or TRBD2, each matching 6 bases. This CDR3 comprises 17 residues. Germline values: CDR1 KGHSH, CDR2 LQKENI. Trimming cost V 0 bases and J 0 bases, with 15 bases left between them. The chain's CDR3 is CASSPPRKGGLSYEQYF. The CDR3 coding sequence is TGTGCCAGCTCACCACCGAGGAAGGGGGGACTCTCCTACGAGCAGTACTTC.

The chain links TRBV30 to TRBJ1-3; TRBD1 agrees at 7 bases. The ends lost 1 base at V and 0 bases at J; junction bases unmatched: 9. The CDR3 contains 17 residues. CDR1 and CDR2 from the germline V gene are GTSNPN and SVGIG (reference sequence). The CDR3 reads CAWSGGTGAISGNTIYF. The CDR3 nucleotides are TGTGCCTGGAGTGGGGGTACAGGGGCGATCTCTGGAAACACCATATATTTT.

This clone was detected once. This chain uses TRBV6-5 with TRBJ2-1, with D possibly being TRBD1 (5 bases). Germline CDR1 MNHEY, CDR2 SVGAGI. V dropped 3 bases and J dropped 3 bases, with 15 bases sitting between them. This CDR3 is built from 16 residues. CDR3 sequence (DNA): TGTGCCAGCAGTTATGGTCGTCAGGGAAACTACAATGAGCAGTTCTTC. Protein product: CASSYGRQGNYNEQFF.

The chain joins TRBV2 to TRBJ2-4; D is ambiguous. Germline CDR1 and CDR2: SNHLY and FYNNEI. This CDR3 comprises 14 residues. The V gene lost 5 bases and the J gene lost 0 bases, with 8 bases spanning the gap. The CDR3: CASSLLVAKNIQYF. Written as DNA, the CDR3 is TGTGCCAGCAGTCTACTCGTAGCCAAAAACATTCAGTACTTC.

The chain combines TRBV4-3 with TRBJ2-3; D is unresolved. Germline values: CDR1 LGHNA, CDR2 YSLEER. Trimming cost V 0 bases and J 0 bases, with 10 bases left between them. CDR3 size: 16 residues. CDR3 bases: TGCGCCAGCAGCCAAGATAACAGAGCTAGCACAGATACGCAGTATTTT. Its protein is CASSQDNRASTDTQYF.

The J gene is TRBJ1-1, the V gene TRBV29-1, with TRBD1 matching over 10 bases. The germline CDR1 and CDR2 sequences are SQVTM and ANQGSEA. The ends lost 3 bases at V and 4 bases at J; junction bases unmatched: 2. This CDR3 has 13 residues. Here the CDR3 DNA reads TGCAGCGTTGATTGGACAGGGGGCACTGAAGCTTTCTTT. Translation: CSVDWTGGTEAFF.

This chain connects TRBV20-1 to TRBJ2-1; D is unclear. This CDR3 is 11 amino acids long. V was pared by 2 bases and J by 8 bases, with 7 bases between. Germline CDR1 is DFQATT and CDR2 is SNEGSKA (reference sequence). CDR3 protein: CSARPNYEQFF. The CDR3 DNA follows: TGCAGTGCTAGACCGAATTATGAGCAGTTCTTC.

The chain has TRBV18 and TRBJ2-7; the match to TRBD1 covers 8 bases. J lost 7 bases, V lost 0 bases, and 14 bases had no gene match. Germline V lookup: CDR1 KGHSH, CDR2 LQKENI. CDR3 length equals 17 residues. CDR3 sequence reads: CASSPPDRGAGLWEQYF. CDR3 in DNA: TGTGCCAGCTCACCACCCGACAGGGGCGCGGGCCTTTGGGAGCAGTACTTC.

The chain links TRBV28 to TRBJ2-1; D perhaps matches TRBD2 (6 bases). This CDR3 has 16 residues. V was shortened by 4 bases and J by 4 bases, with 17 bases between the two germline ends. CDR1 and CDR2 (germline): MDHEN, SYDVKM. CDR3 loop: CASSSLAGGLYNEQFF. As DNA, the CDR3 is TGTGCCAGCAGTTCCCTGGCCGGGGGTCTTTACAATGAGCAGTTCTTC.